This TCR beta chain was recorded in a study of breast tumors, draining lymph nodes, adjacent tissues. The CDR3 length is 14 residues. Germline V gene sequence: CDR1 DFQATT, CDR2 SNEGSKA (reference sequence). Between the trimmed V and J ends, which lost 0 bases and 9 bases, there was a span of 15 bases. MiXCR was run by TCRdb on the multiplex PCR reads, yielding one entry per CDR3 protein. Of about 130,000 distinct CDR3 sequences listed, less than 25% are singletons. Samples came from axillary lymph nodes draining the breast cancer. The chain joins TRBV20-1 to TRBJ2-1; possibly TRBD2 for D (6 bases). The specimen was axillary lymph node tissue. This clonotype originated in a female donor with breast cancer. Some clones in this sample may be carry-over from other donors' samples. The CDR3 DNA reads TGCAGTGCTAGAGATATGAGTTTCGGGAGTGAGCAGTTCTTC. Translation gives CSARDMSFGSEQFF.